This T cell receptor (beta chain) comes out of a study of radiation and T cells in renal cell carcinoma. Time point in this sample: baseline pretreatment blood. Sample treatment: 15 Gy SBRT to primary tumor, nephrectomy 4 weeks later. After SBRT, blood was collected at 2 and 4 weeks, plus baseline. This renal cell carcinoma was of the clear cell type. The study, taken as a whole, reports: Top tumor clonotypes rose in blood 2 weeks post-radiation, then contracted.

Sequenced by immunoSEQ multiplex PCR; TCRdb stores in-frame clones only, minus some. The sample shows around 94,000 clones, around 88% of them seen only once. This clone has only one observation. Its antigen is not known. Germline loops: CDR1 SGHRS, CDR2 YFSETQ. This CDR3 is built from 16 residues. J was trimmed by 0 bases and V by 2 bases; bases with no gene match: 8. This chain joins TRBV5-1 and TRBJ2-7; 7 bases fit TRBD2. This receptor was obtained from a man in his fifties with renal cell carcinoma. Sequencing used blood, obtained from a patient whose treatment included radiotherapy and nephrectomy. CDR3 loop: CASSLKWEGGSYEQYF. As DNA, the CDR3 is TGCGCCAGCAGCTTAAAATGGGAGGGAGGCTCCTACGAGCAGTACTTC.